Each of the 18 T cell receptor beta chains below was sequenced from the same sample in a study of cytomegalovirus exposure and HLA in healthy donors. The primer mix had 60 Vbeta and 13 Jbeta primers. Clones were sequenced by immunoSEQ multiplex PCR, and TCRdb holds only the in-frame ones, with some missing. The table lists more than 140,000 clones, over 60% of them singletons, with around 2.9% in the top ten. The sample was PBMCs. The receptors come from a woman aged 25-40 years in good health and CMV-seropositive.

The J gene is TRBJ1-1, the V gene TRBV5-4; TRBD1 matches 7 bases. The V and J ends lost 0 bases and 6 bases, in that order; junction bases with no gene match: 2. The CDR3 extends over 13 amino acids. Germline V lookup: CDR1 SGHNT, CDR2 YYREEE (reference sequence). As DNA, the CDR3 is TGTGCCAGCAGCTTGGACAGGGGTTCTGAAGCTTTCTTT. It yields the protein CASSLDRGSEAFF.

This clone has a handful of counts. The junction departs from germline at one end; a sequencing error may be responsible. The V gene is TRBV7-7, the J gene TRBJ2-5; TRBD2 matches at 10 bases. The CDR3 spans 13 residues. Germline-derived CDR1 and CDR2 are SSHAT and FNYEAQ (reference sequence). The CDR3 sequence: CASSFSGGETQYF. Written as DNA, the CDR3 is TGTGCTAGCAGCTTTAGCGGGGGGGAGACCCAGTACTTC.

This clone was detected only a few times. The V call is TRBV10-1, the J call TRBJ2-7; TRBD2 matches at 9 bases. After removal of 4 bases from V and 2 bases from J, the junction contained 6 bases not matched to a gene. Per germline, CDR1 WNHNN and CDR2 SYGVQD (reference sequence). This CDR3 has 15 amino acids. CDR3 DNA: TGCGCCAGCAGTGGCCATAGCGGGAGTACCTACGAGCAGTACTTC. This encodes CASSGHSGSTYEQYF.

The chain joins TRBV6-1 to TRBJ1-1, with 9 bases lining up with TRBD1. The CDR3 contains 14 residues. V was clipped by 6 bases and J by 5 bases; unmatched bases: 7. The germline V gene has CDR1 MNHNS and CDR2 SASEGT. The CDR3 DNA sequence: TGTGCCAGCAGACTATACAGGGGGCAGACTGAAGCTTTCTTT. It yields the protein CASRLYRGQTEAFF.

The CDR3 coding sequence is TGTGCCAGCAGTTTACTGGCCGCGGGTGAGGGCTACGAGCAGTACTTC. Its translation is CASSLLAAGEGYEQYF. The chain couples TRBV27 to TRBJ2-7, with D possibly TRBD2 on 5 matching bases. Trimming took off 2 bases at V and 3 bases at J, with 17 bases between the two ends. Germline V gene lookup returns CDR1 MNHEY and CDR2 SMNVEV (reference sequence). The CDR3 contains 16 residues.

The chain is built from TRBV6-1 and TRBJ1-2; D not certain. Trimming removed 3 bases at V and 8 bases at J, with 13 bases between. Germline V gives CDR1 MNHNS, CDR2 SASEGT. This CDR3 spans 13 amino acids. The CDR3 coding sequence is TGTGCCAGCAGTGAGGTTCGGGTGAACGGCTACACCTTC. Protein product: CASSEVRVNGYTF.

The chain carries TRBV11-2 and TRBJ1-1, with 8 bases identical to TRBD1. Trimming took 5 bases from V and 2 from J; bases not matched to a gene: 7. The germline V gene has CDR1 SGHAT and CDR2 FQNNGV. This CDR3 spans 15 amino acids. The CDR3 nucleotides are TGTGCCAGCAGCGCCCGGACAGGGCCTAACACTGAAGCTTTCTTT. Its protein product is CASSARTGPNTEAFF.

This clone was seen a single time. The V and J genes are TRBV29-1 and TRBJ2-3; no definite D call. V was clipped by 8 bases and J by 2 bases, with 5 bases between them. The CDR3 has 10 amino acids. Germline V gene sequence: CDR1 SQVTM, CDR2 ANQGSEA. The CDR3 nucleotides are TGCAGCTCAAACACAGATACGCAGTATTTT. Its protein is CSSNTDTQYF.

The genes are TRBV7-2 and TRBJ2-1, with 8 bases lining up with TRBD2. The CDR3 spans 12 residues. CDR1 is SGHTA, CDR2 FQGNSA, per germline. V lost 3 bases to trimming and J lost 8 bases; unmatched junction nucleotides: 0. The CDR3, as DNA: TGTGCCAGCAGCTTTAGCGGGGATGAGCAGTTCTTC. Translation: CASSFSGDEQFF.

The chain links TRBV18 to TRBJ2-7, with TRBD1 identical over 9 bases. The CDR3 covers 18 residues. In germline, CDR1 is KGHSH, CDR2 LQKENI. After removal of 2 bases from V and 3 bases from J, the junction contained 14 bases not matched to a gene. The CDR3 spells CASSPGGLPGQGYYEQYF. The CDR3 coding sequence is TGTGCCAGCTCACCAGGGGGTTTACCGGGACAGGGATACTACGAGCAGTACTTC.

CDR3 sequence reads: CASSVGLETEAFF. The CDR3 nucleotides read TGTGCCAGCAGCGTAGGTTTGGAGACTGAAGCTTTCTTT. The chain joins TRBV9 to TRBJ1-1; D is ambiguous. Germline assignment: CDR1 SGDLS and CDR2 YYNGEE. The CDR3 runs 13 residues. V lost 0 bases to trimming and J lost 5 bases, with 8 bases between them.

The chain is built from TRBV5-6 and TRBJ1-2; D is undetermined. V lost 0 bases to trimming and J lost 1 base, with 10 bases between them. This CDR3 is built from 15 residues. Germline CDR1 SGHDT, CDR2 YYEEEE. The CDR3 DNA sequence: TGTGCCAGCAGCTTGGGTGACGGGAATAACTATGGCTACACCTTC. Amino acid sequence: CASSLGDGNNYGYTF.

The chain couples TRBV11-3 to TRBJ2-2; 8 nucleotides match TRBD2. This CDR3 has 18 residues. V lost 4 bases, J lost 1 base, and 11 bases stayed unmatched. CDR1 and CDR2 from the germline V gene are SGHNT and YENEEA. The CDR3 spells CASSSIRPSGGNTGELFF. The CDR3 region has the DNA TGTGCCAGCAGCTCGATAAGGCCAAGCGGGGGGAACACCGGGGAGCTGTTTTTT.

V usage is TRBV6-1 and J usage is TRBJ1-2; a possible D gene is TRBD1 (5 bases). Germline V gives CDR1 MNHNS, CDR2 SASEGT. Trimming took off 10 bases at V and 3 bases at J, with 15 bases between the two ends. The CDR3 totals 13 residues. The CDR3: CAINDRRDYGYTF. DNA of the CDR3: TGTGCCATCAACGACAGAAGAGACTATGGCTACACCTTC.

Points on this clone: The germline gene is not matched at one end of the junction; a read error may be the cause. The rearrangement joins TRBV7-9 to TRBJ2-7; D is possibly TRBD2 (5 bases). This CDR3 contains 13 residues. CDR1 SEHNR and CDR2 FQNEAQ come from the germline V gene (reference sequence). The CDR3 protein is CASRLDLDSEQYF. The DNA for the CDR3 is TGTGCCAGCAGATTAGACCTGGACTCCGAGCAGTACTTC. Variable domain in full (rest from reference TRBV7-9 and TRBJ2-7): DTGVSQNPRHKITKRGQNVTFRCDPISEHNRLYWYRQTLGQGPEFLTYFQNEAQLEKSRLLSDRFSAERPKGSFSTLEIQRTEQGDSAMYLCASRLDLDSEQYFGPGTRLTVT.

This clone was counted a single time. V usage is TRBV6-1 and J usage is TRBJ2-1; D is possibly TRBD1 (5 bases). Germline V gene data show CDR1 as MNHNS and CDR2 as SASEGT. V dropped 7 bases and J dropped 10 bases, with 17 bases sitting between them. The CDR3 totals 13 residues. The chain's CDR3 is CASKAPHHREQFF. The CDR3 DNA follows: TGTGCCAGCAAAGCGCCGCACCACAGGGAGCAGTTCTTC.

DNA of the CDR3: TGTGCCAGCAGACACACAGGGAAAGGAGCTTTCTTT. The encoded protein is CASRHTGKGAFF. This rearrangement joins TRBV6-1 to TRBJ1-1, with D possibly being TRBD1 (6 bases). Germline CDR1 is MNHNS and CDR2 is SASEGT. Trimming pared 6 bases from V and 10 bases from J, leaving 15 bases between. This CDR3 is built from 12 residues.

The chain carries TRBV9 and TRBJ2-3, with 7 bases identical to TRBD2. The V and J ends lost 0 bases and 0 bases, in that order; junction bases with no gene match: 7. This CDR3 has 17 amino acids. Germline CDR1 and CDR2: SGDLS and YYNGEE. Here the CDR3 reads CASSVEAGIASTDTQYF. In nucleotides, the CDR3 is TGTGCCAGCAGCGTAGAAGCGGGAATTGCTAGCACAGATACGCAGTATTTT.